This T cell receptor beta chain derives from a study of T cell responses to AZD1222 COVID-19 vaccine. A word on this clone: What it binds is not known.

The repertoire was sequenced with immunoSEQ multiplex PCR; TCRdb's copy has only in-frame clones and lacks some. The profile shows about 93,000 clones, over 75% of them singletons. Second-dose intervals near 4 or 12 weeks were combined. The CDR3 sequence is 15 residues long. Trimming removed 6 bases from V and 5 bases from J; junction bases left unmatched: 8. The germline V gene has CDR1 KGHSH and CDR2 LQKENI. Study-level findings and limits: Donors in the cohort were predominantly white British and more often female, and clonal diversity was possibly underestimated. The repertoires were collected only after the peak T cell response. Spike-wide coverage was observed for vaccine-associated CD4 TCRs, with dominant responses at 160-218 and 743-854.

The sample consisted of peripheral blood, taken 28 days after the second AZD1222 dose. This clonotype was obtained from an adult who received the AZD1222 COVID-19 vaccine. The chain carries TRBV18 and TRBJ2-4, with 9 bases aligning to TRBD2. The CDR3 region has the DNA TGTGCCAGCTCGCCTAATAGCGGGAGCGAAAACATTCAGTACTTC. Translation gives CASSPNSGSENIQYF.